These 9 T cell receptor beta chains were sequenced from one sample in a study of T cells after posttransplantation cyclophosphamide (dated by TCRdb to about 2016). To prepare the library, the immunoSEQ multiplex PCR assay was applied. This is the immuneACCESS table as TCRdb keeps it, with only in-frame sequences that have V and J called. A part of the clones is gone; compared with another copy, unresolved V genes explain less than half, and the rest is unexplained. This sample includes 5,500 to 7,500 clones, and none of them was observed just once. In total, the top ten clones hold approximately 54% of the sample. This specimen's treatment or condition label, per the study, means: high-dose cyclophosphamide on days +3 and +4 as single-agent GVHD prophylaxis. For conditioning, the PTCy patients got busulfan and fludarabine, then a related or unrelated marrow graft, followed by cyclophosphamide on days +3 and +4.

The source was PBMCs, collected after allogeneic stem cell transplant with posttransplant cyclophosphamide. The receptors derive from a male patient in his 50s who received an allogeneic stem cell transplant from an unrelated donor, was CMV-positive, and had acute GVHD only. Some T cells may have been brought in with the graft after a transplant.

This clone occurred many times. The chain combines TRBV4-1 with TRBJ1-5; D remains unclear. Trimming cost V 0 bases and J 9 bases, with 9 bases left between them. The CDR3 sequence is 13 residues long. Germline CDR1 MGHRA, CDR2 YSYEKL. CDR3 sequence reads: CASSQEAQRPQHF. Written as DNA, the CDR3 is TGCGCCAGCAGCCAAGAGGCCCAGCGGCCCCAGCATTTT.

This sequence joins TRBV2 and TRBJ2-1; a possible D gene is TRBD1 (5 bases). The germline V gene encodes CDR1 SNHLY and CDR2 FYNNEI. The length of the CDR3 is 15 residues. Trimming stripped 6 bases from V and 8 bases from J, with 20 bases between. The DNA of the CDR3 is TGTGCCAGCAGCTTATGGCAGGGTAGTGGAGATGAGCAGTTCTTC. It yields the protein CASSLWQGSGDEQFF.

This clone was observed many times. CDR3 DNA: TGTGCCACCAGCAGAGATGGAGGGACAGGGGGCCTTGAAGCTTTCTTT. Its translation: CATSRDGGTGGLEAFF. The V call is TRBV15, the J call TRBJ1-1; 12 bases match TRBD1. With V trimmed by 0 bases and J by 7 bases, 6 bases remained unmatched. The CDR3 covers 16 residues. Germline values: CDR1 LNHNV, CDR2 YYDKDF (reference sequence).

The table lists this clone with many counts. The CDR3, as DNA: TGTGCCAGCAGCTTTGGGCGGGGTTTCGCAAACGAGCAGTACTTC. Translated, it gives CASSFGRGFANEQYF. This chain connects TRBV5-6 to TRBJ2-7, with D tentatively TRBD2 (6 bases). Germline CDR1 reads SGHDT; CDR2 reads YYEEEE. This CDR3 spans 15 amino acids. Trimming removed 2 bases at V and 5 bases at J, with 17 bases between.

This clone turned up a few times. Distinct nucleotide sequences in the sample also encode this CDR3. CDR3 in DNA: TGTGCCAGCAGCGGCGGGGGCCCCTACAATGAGCAGTTCTTC. Translated: CASSGGGPYNEQFF. V is TRBV2 and J is TRBJ2-1; D may be TRBD2 (7 bases). The CDR3 contains 14 residues. The V gene's germline CDR1 is SNHLY and CDR2 FYNNEI. V lost 6 bases and J lost 2, with 11 bases in between.

This clone was found many times. This chain uses TRBV18 with TRBJ2-2, with TRBD2 matching over 11 bases. The V segment lost 2 bases and the J segment 1 base; nucleotides outside the gene matches: 0. The germline V gene encodes CDR1 KGHSH and CDR2 LQKENI. The CDR3 totals 16 residues. The CDR3 region is CASSPTSGGNTGELFF. CDR3 nucleotides: TGTGCCAGCTCACCAACTAGCGGGGGGAACACCGGGGAGCTGTTTTTT.

This clone was recorded at least ten times. The chain joins TRBV5-1 to TRBJ1-4; no clear D gene. Germline CDR1 reads SGHRS; CDR2 reads YFSETQ. The CDR3 totals 17 residues. V dropped 0 bases and J dropped 5 bases, with 17 bases sitting between them. In DNA, the CDR3 is TGCGCCAGCAGCTTGGAATTCCGCGGTCCCTGGAATGAAAAACTGTTTTTT. Its translation is CASSLEFRGPWNEKLFF.

This clone was counted many times. This chain connects TRBV9 to TRBJ2-1; no definite D call. V was clipped by 2 bases and J by 2 bases, with 11 bases between them. This CDR3 comprises 15 residues. The germline V gene encodes CDR1 SGDLS and CDR2 YYNGEE. CDR3 residues: CASSVEGAPYNEQFF. The CDR3 coding sequence is TGTGCCAGCAGCGTCGAAGGAGCGCCCTACAATGAGCAGTTCTTC. The entire variable domain, with the rest obtained from reference TRBV9 and TRBJ2-1, is as follows: DSGVTQTPKHLITATGQRVTLRCSPRSGDLSVYWYQQSLDQGLQFLIQYYNGEERAKGNILERFSAQQFPDLHSELNLSSLELGDSALYFCASSVEGAPYNEQFFGPGTRLTVL.

This clone has a count of ten or more. The chain carries TRBV6-1 and TRBJ2-1, with 10 bases identical to TRBD2. CDR1 and CDR2 (germline): MNHNS, SASEGT. The V and J ends lost 3 bases and 3 bases, in that order; junction bases with no gene match: 11. The CDR3 has 18 amino acids. Written as DNA, the CDR3 is TGTGCCAGCAGTGAGATATGGTTAGCGGGGGGTGTCTACAATGAGCAGTTCTTC. Protein sequence: CASSEIWLAGGVYNEQFF.